The rows below give T cell receptor beta chains drawn from one sample of a study of T-cell memory formation after mild COVID-19. TCRdb independently ran MiXCR on the 5' RACE reads; one entry per CDR3 protein. The top ten hold 22% of the sample, which has around 250,000 distinct CDR3 sequences, roughly a tenth seen once. The sample taken for sequencing was PBMCs or a T cell subset sorted from them (not recorded which). Receptors originate from a man younger than 35 who had mild COVID-19 (a few samples of this study predate the infection). Cell type and time point are not known. Both conserved end residues are part of each CDR3. A D gene is named only where the DNA matches it firmly. Rows may omit the clone size; those that give it use once, few, many or a size class.

clone_size: few
j_call: TRBJ1-5
v_call: TRBV20-1
d_call: TRBD1
cdr3_nt: TGCAGTGCTCCTTTACCGGGACAGAGCAATCAGCCCCAGCATTTT
cdr3_aa: CSAPLPGQSNQPQHF

clone_size: .
j_call: TRBJ2-2
v_call: TRBV5-1
d_call: .
cdr3_nt: TGCGCCAGCAGCTTGATGGGGTCCGGGGAGCTGTTTTTT
cdr3_aa: CASSLMGSGELFF

clone_size: .
j_call: TRBJ2-2
v_call: TRBV5-1
d_call: .
cdr3_nt: TGCGCCAGCAGGGCAAGGAACACCGGGGAGCTGTTTTTT
cdr3_aa: CASRARNTGELFF

clone_size: few
j_call: TRBJ1-6
v_call: TRBV7-2
d_call: .
cdr3_nt: TGTGCCAGCAGCTTAAGATTTGGCTCCTATAATTCACCCCTCCACTTT
cdr3_aa: CASSLRFGSYNSPLHF

clone_size: few
j_call: TRBJ1-2
v_call: TRBV29-1
d_call: .
cdr3_nt: TGCAGCGTTGGGTCACAGGGAAACGGCTACACCTTC
cdr3_aa: CSVGSQGNGYTF

clone_size: few
j_call: TRBJ2-1
v_call: TRBV11-2
d_call: TRBD1
cdr3_nt: TGTGCCAGCAGCACGGACAGGGGACACAATGAGCAGTTCTTC
cdr3_aa: CASSTDRGHNEQFF

clone_size: .
j_call: TRBJ1-1
v_call: TRBV28
d_call: .
cdr3_nt: TGTGCCAGCAGTTTTACAGGGTTGGGCACTGAAGCTTTCTTT
cdr3_aa: CASSFTGLGTEAFF

clone_size: .
j_call: TRBJ1-2
v_call: TRBV20-1
d_call: TRBD1
cdr3_nt: TGCAGTGCTAGAGATGTCGAGACAGGGAACTATGGCTACACCTTC
cdr3_aa: CSARDVETGNYGYTF

clone_size: .
j_call: TRBJ1-5
v_call: TRBV6-5
d_call: TRBD1
cdr3_nt: TGTGCCAGCAGACATACGGGACAGGGAGATCAGCCCCAGCATTTT
cdr3_aa: CASRHTGQGDQPQHF

clone_size: .
j_call: TRBJ2-3
v_call: TRBV7-2
d_call: .
cdr3_nt: TGTGCCAGCAGCTCCCCTTCCCTCGGAGATACGCAGTATTTT
cdr3_aa: CASSSPSLGDTQYF